The sequence of this TCR beta chain was determined in a study of OX40 agonist ivuxolimab in advanced cancers. About the research overall: With a range of about 23 to 90, age averaged approximately 60 years, and 75% to 90% were male.

Measured with immunoSEQ multiplex PCR; TCRdb has only the in-frame clones, and not every one. Of about 72,000 clones in the sample, around four fifths are singletons; the top ten hold 2% to 3%. The material was CD4+ or CD8+ T cells sorted from blood, obtained in a trial of the OX40 agonist ivuxolimab. This TCR came from an adult with an advanced solid tumor such as melanoma, head and neck, liver or kidney cancer.

The CDR3 spells CASSPGMTGFTTEAFF. The CDR3 nucleotides read TGTGCCAGCTCACCCGGAATGACAGGCTTTACCACTGAAGCTTTCTTT. V gene TRBV18 combines with J gene TRBJ1-1; D may be TRBD1 (6 bases). Per germline, CDR1 KGHSH and CDR2 LQKENI. The CDR3 is 16 residues long. V gave up 3 bases and J gave up 4 bases, with 18 bases separating them.